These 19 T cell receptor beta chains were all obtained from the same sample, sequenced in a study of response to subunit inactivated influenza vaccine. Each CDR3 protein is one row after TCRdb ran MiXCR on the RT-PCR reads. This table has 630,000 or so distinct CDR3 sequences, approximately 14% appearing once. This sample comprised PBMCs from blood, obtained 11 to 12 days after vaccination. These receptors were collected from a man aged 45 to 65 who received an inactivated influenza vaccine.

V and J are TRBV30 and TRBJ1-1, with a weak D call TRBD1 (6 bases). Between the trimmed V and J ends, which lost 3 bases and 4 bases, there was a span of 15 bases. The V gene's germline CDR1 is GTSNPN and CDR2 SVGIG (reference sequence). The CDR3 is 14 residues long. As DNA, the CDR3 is TGTGCCTGGAGCAAAAAGGGGGGGACCACTGAAGCTTTCTTT. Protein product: CAWSKKGGTTEAFF.

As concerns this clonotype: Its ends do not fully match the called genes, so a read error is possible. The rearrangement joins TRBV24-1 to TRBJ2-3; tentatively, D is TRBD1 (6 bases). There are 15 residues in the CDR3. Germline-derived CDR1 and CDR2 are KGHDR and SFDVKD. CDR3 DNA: TGTGCCACCAGTGATTCGGGACATAGCACAGATACTCAGTATTTT. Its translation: CATSDSGHSTDTQYF.

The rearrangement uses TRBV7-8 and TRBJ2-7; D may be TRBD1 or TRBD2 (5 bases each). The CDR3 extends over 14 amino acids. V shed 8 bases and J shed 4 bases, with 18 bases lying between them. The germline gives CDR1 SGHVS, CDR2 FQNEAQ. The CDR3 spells CASGDAGSLYEQYF. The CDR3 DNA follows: TGTGCCAGCGGAGACGCAGGGAGTCTGTACGAGCAGTACTTC. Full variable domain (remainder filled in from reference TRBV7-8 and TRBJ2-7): GAGVSQSPRYKVAKRGQDVALRCDPISGHVSLFWYQQALGQGPEFLTYFQNEAQLDKSGLPSDRFFAERPEGSVSTLKIQRTQQEDSAVYLCASGDAGSLYEQYFGPGTRLTVT.

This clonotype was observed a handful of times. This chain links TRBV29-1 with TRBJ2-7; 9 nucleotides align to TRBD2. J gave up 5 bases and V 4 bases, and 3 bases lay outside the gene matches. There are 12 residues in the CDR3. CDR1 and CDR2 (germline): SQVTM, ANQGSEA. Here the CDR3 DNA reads TGCAGCGTTGGGACTAGCGTAAACGAGCAGTACTTC. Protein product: CSVGTSVNEQYF.

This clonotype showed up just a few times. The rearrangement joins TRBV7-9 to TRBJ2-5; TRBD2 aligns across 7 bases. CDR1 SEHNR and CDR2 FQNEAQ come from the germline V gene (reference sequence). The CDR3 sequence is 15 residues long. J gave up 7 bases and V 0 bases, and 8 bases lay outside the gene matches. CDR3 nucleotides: TGTGCCAGCAGCTTAGCGGCGGGAGAGACGGGGACCCAGTACTTC. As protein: CASSLAAGETGTQYF.

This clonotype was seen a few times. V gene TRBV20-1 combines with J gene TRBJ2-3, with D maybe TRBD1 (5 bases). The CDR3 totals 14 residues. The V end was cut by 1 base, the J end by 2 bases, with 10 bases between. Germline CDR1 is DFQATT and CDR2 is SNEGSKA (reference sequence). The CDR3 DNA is TGCAGTGCTAGAGTTTCGGACAACACAGATACGCAGTATTTT. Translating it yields CSARVSDNTDTQYF.

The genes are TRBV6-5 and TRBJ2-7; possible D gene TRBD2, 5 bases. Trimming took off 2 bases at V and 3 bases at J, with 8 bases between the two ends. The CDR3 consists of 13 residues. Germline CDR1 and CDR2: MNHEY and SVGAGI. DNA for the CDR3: TGTGCCAGCAGTTACGTCAGCGGCTACGAGCAGTACTTC. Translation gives CASSYVSGYEQYF.

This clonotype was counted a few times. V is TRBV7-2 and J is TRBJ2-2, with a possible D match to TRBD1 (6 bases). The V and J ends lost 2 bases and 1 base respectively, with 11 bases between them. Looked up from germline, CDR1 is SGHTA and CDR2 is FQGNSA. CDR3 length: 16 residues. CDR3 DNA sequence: TGTGCCAGCAGCTTAAATGGCAGGGGGAACACCGGGGAGCTGTTTTTT. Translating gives CASSLNGRGNTGELFF.

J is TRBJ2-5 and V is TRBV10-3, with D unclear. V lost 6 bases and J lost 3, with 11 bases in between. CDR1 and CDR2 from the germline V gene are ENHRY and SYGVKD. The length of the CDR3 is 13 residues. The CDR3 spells CAISIRVEETQYF. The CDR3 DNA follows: TGTGCCATCAGCATAAGGGTGGAAGAGACCCAGTACTTC.

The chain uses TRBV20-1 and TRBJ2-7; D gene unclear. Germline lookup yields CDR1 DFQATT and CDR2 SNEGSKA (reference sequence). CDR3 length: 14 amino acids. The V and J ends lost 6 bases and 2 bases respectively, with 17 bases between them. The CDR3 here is CSAGRALTPYEQYF. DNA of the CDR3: TGCAGTGCAGGCCGGGCCCTAACCCCCTACGAGCAGTACTTC.

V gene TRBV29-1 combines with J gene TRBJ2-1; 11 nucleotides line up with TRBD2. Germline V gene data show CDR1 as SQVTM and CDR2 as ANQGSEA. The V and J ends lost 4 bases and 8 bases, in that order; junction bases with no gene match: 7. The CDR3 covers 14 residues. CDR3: CSVGVAGGVHEQFF. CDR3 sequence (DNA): TGCAGCGTTGGAGTAGCGGGGGGGGTTCATGAGCAGTTCTTC.

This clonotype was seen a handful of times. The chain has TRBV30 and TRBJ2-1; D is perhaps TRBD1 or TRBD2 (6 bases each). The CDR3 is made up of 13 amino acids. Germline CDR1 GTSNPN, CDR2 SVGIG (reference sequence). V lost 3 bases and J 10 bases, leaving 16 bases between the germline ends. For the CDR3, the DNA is TGTGCCTGGAGCTGGGACACCGGGGGAGAGCAGTTCTTC. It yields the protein CAWSWDTGGEQFF.

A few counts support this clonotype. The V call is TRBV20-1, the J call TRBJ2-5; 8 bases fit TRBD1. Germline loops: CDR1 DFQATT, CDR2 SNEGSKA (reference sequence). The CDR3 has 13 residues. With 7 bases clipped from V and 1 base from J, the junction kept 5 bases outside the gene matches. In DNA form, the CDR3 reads TGCAGTGTCAACAGGGGGAGCCAAGAGACCCAGTACTTC. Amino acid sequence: CSVNRGSQETQYF.

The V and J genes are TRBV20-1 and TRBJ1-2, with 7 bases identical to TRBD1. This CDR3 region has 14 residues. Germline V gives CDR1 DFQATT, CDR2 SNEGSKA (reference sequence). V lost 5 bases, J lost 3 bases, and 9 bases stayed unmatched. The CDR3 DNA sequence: TGCAGTGCTTCTTCACAGGGGCCATACTATGGCTACACCTTC. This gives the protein CSASSQGPYYGYTF.

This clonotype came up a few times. The CDR3: CASSLGFRGGEKLFF. The CDR3, as DNA: TGTGCCAGCAGCTTGGGATTCAGGGGAGGTGAAAAACTGTTTTTT. The chain is built from TRBV5-8 and TRBJ1-4, with D perhaps matching TRBD1 (6 bases). CDR3 length equals 15 residues. The germline gives CDR1 SGHTS, CDR2 YDEGEE. With 0 bases removed from V and 7 bases from J, the gap between germline ends came to 13 bases.

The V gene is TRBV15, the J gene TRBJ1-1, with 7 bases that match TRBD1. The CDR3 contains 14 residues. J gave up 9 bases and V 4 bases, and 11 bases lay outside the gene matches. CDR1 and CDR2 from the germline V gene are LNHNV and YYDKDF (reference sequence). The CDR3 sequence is CATSTRDRDLKAFF. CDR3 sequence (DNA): TGTGCCACCAGCACACGGGACAGAGACTTAAAAGCTTTCTTT.

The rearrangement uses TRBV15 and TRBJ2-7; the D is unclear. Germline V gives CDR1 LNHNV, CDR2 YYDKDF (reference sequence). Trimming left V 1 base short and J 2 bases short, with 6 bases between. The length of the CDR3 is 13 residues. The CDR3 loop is CATSRGKTYEQYF. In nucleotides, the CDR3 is TGTGCCACCAGCAGAGGCAAGACCTACGAGCAGTACTTC. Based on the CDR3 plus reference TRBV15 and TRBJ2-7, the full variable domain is DAMVIQNPRYQVTQFGKPVTLSCSQTLNHNVMYWYQQKSSQAPKLLFHYYDKDFNNEADTPDNFQSRRPNTSFCFLDIRSPGLGDTAMYLCATSRGKTYEQYFGPGTRLTVT.

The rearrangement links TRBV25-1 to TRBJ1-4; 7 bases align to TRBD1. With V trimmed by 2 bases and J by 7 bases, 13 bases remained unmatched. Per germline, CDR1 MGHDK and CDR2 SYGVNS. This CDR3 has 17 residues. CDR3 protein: CASSEIGTAHGSEKLFF. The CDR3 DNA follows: TGTGCCAGCAGTGAAATTGGGACAGCCCACGGTAGTGAAAAACTGTTTTTT.

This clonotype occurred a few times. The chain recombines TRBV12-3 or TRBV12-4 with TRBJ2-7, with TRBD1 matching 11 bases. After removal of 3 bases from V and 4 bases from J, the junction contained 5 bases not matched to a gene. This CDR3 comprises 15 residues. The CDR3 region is CASSFFGTGGYEQYF. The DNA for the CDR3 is TGTGCCAGCAGTTTTTTTGGGACAGGGGGTTACGAGCAGTACTTC.